Below are 28 T cell receptor beta chains sequenced from a single sample in a study of cytomegalovirus exposure and HLA in healthy donors (dated 2017 in TCRdb). To prepare the library, the immunoSEQ multiplex PCR assay was applied. For the multiplex PCR, a mixture combining 60 forward primers for TCR Vbeta segments and 13 reverse primers for TCR Jbeta segments was used. Sourced from immuneACCESS, this table was stored by TCRdb with only in-frame sequences that have V and J called. A share of the clones is absent; for the studies checked, an unresolved V gene accounts for under half, and the remainder has no known explanation. This sample gives roughly 190,000 clones in total; approximately 84% of them show up just once. Together, the top ten hold roughly 2.8% of the sample. Sample: PBMCs. The receptors come from a woman aged 45 to 65 in good health and CMV-seropositive.

On this clone itself: At one boundary the junction diverges from the germline segment, which might be a read error. The genes are TRBV7-9 and TRBJ2-7; D may be TRBD1 (5 bases). Germline CDR1 is SEHNR and CDR2 is FQNEAQ (reference sequence). The CDR3 sequence is 13 residues long. The CDR3 spells CSSSPGHLYEQYF. The CDR3 bases are TGTTCCAGCAGCCCCGGACACCTCTACGAGCAGTACTTC.

The chain couples TRBV7-2 to TRBJ2-5; TRBD1 agrees at 8 bases. This CDR3 contains 15 residues. Trimming at V came to 1 base and at J to 5 bases, leaving 6 bases not matched to a gene. Germline lookup yields CDR1 SGHTA and CDR2 FQGNSA. CDR3 sequence: CASSLDDRGEETQYF. CDR3 coding DNA: TGTGCCAGCAGCTTAGACGACAGGGGAGAGGAGACCCAGTACTTC.

This chain links TRBV6-6 with TRBJ2-2; TRBD1 aligns across 8 bases. Germline CDR1 reads MNHNY; CDR2 reads SVGAGI (reference sequence). The CDR3 spans 13 residues. The ends lost 7 bases at V and 4 bases at J; junction bases unmatched: 2. This chain's CDR3 is CASKTGVTGELFF. In DNA form, the CDR3 reads TGTGCCAGCAAGACAGGGGTCACCGGGGAGCTGTTTTTT.

Comment on this clone: One end of the junction is discordant with germline, which a read error may explain. The chain joins TRBV7-7 to TRBJ2-5; 12 bases line up with TRBD1. This CDR3 comprises 15 residues. Per germline, CDR1 SSHAT and CDR2 FNYEAQ (reference sequence). CDR3 amino acids: CASSPGQGASGTQYF. The DNA for the CDR3 is TGTGCTAGCAGCCCGGGACAGGGGGCGTCGGGGACCCAGTACTTC. The full variable domain, its missing parts supplied by reference TRBV7-7 and TRBJ2-5, is GAGVSQSPRYKVTKRGQDVTLRCDPISSHATLYWYQQALGQGPEFLTYFNYEAQPDKSGLPSDRFSAERPEGSISTLTIQRTEQRDSAMYRCASSPGQGASGTQYFGPGTRLLVL.

This chain uses TRBV7-3 with TRBJ2-2; D perhaps matches TRBD2 (6 bases). Germline CDR1 is SGHTA and CDR2 is FQGTGA. The CDR3 covers 16 residues. V lost 5 bases and J lost 1, with 14 bases in between. CDR3 protein: CASSMVGLQNTGELFF. The CDR3 nucleotides read TGTGCCAGCAGCATGGTGGGACTTCAGAACACCGGGGAGCTGTTTTTT.

The rearrangement links TRBV5-4 to TRBJ2-3; the match to TRBD2 covers 14 bases. The CDR3 contains 16 residues. Germline lookup yields CDR1 SGHNT and CDR2 YYREEE (reference sequence). Germline trimming cut 4 bases from V and 8 bases from J; bases unmatched to any gene: 9. CDR3 sequence reads: CASSLTGTSGGGTQYF. The CDR3 region has the DNA TGTGCCAGCAGCCTTACCGGGACTAGCGGGGGAGGTACGCAGTATTTT.

CDR3 protein: CASSVGFGGSYEQYF. As DNA, the CDR3 is TGTGCCAGCAGTGTAGGCTTCGGCGGCTCCTACGAGCAGTACTTC. The V and J genes are TRBV6-1 and TRBJ2-7; D uncertain. The CDR3 has 15 amino acids. CDR1 and CDR2 from the germline V gene are MNHNS and SASEGT. V lost 4 bases and J lost 0, with 13 bases in between.

This chain joins TRBV25-1 and TRBJ1-3, with D maybe TRBD1 (5 bases). This CDR3 is built from 14 residues. V lost 6 bases and J lost 0, with 9 bases in between. CDR1 is MGHDK and CDR2 is SYGVNS in the germline V gene. CDR3 DNA: TGTGCCAGCAGCAGGGCCGCCTCTGGAAACACCATATATTTT. Protein: CASSRAASGNTIYF.

Worth noting for this clone: This CDR3 is also generated by other DNA sequences in the sample. V and J are TRBV18 and TRBJ1-5; 7 bases line up with TRBD1. Trimming took 6 bases from V and 9 from J; bases not matched to a gene: 5. The CDR3 covers 12 residues. Germline assignment: CDR1 KGHSH and CDR2 LQKENI. The CDR3 coding sequence is TGTGCCAGCTCCCAACAGGGGTGGCCCCAGCATTTT. Translating it yields CASSQQGWPQHF. The full variable domain, its missing parts supplied by reference TRBV18 and TRBJ1-5, is NAGVMQNPRHLVRRRGQEARLRCSPMKGHSHVYWYRQLPEEGLKFMVYLQKENIIDESGMPKERFSAEFPKEGPSILRIQQVVRGDSAAYFCASSQQGWPQHFGDGTRLSIL.

There are a few counts of this clone. The genes are TRBV4-2 and TRBJ1-5; D unresolved. Trimming shortened V by 0 bases and J by 1 base, and 7 bases separated the two germline ends. The CDR3 totals 15 residues. Germline V lookup: CDR1 LGHNA, CDR2 YNFKEQ. The CDR3 sequence is CASSQDQMSNQPQHF. In DNA form, the CDR3 reads TGTGCCAGCAGCCAAGATCAGATGAGCAATCAGCCCCAGCATTTT.

Notes on this clone: One end of the junction does not line up with germline, which may come from a read error. This chain connects TRBV7-9 to TRBJ2-7; 10 positions agree with TRBD1. Per germline, CDR1 SEHNR and CDR2 FQNEAQ (reference sequence). The CDR3 is 13 amino acids. The CDR3 loop reads CSSSPDRGGEQYF. CDR3 DNA: TGTTCCAGCAGCCCGGACAGGGGGGGGGAGCAGTACTTC.

Comments on this clone: The same CDR3 is also encoded by other DNA sequences in this sample. The V and J genes are TRBV5-1 and TRBJ2-7; 11 bases fit TRBD2. The V and J ends lost 0 bases and 4 bases, in that order; junction bases with no gene match: 0. The CDR3 is 14 residues long. Germline V lookup: CDR1 SGHRS, CDR2 YFSETQ. As DNA, the CDR3 is TGCGCCAGCAGCTTGGCTAGCGGGGGGTACGAGCAGTACTTC. Its protein product is CASSLASGGYEQYF.

This chain connects TRBV29-1 to TRBJ1-6; 9 bases map to TRBD1. Germline V gives CDR1 SQVTM, CDR2 ANQGSEA. V was pared by 5 bases and J by 3 bases, with 5 bases of the junction left unmatched. The CDR3 covers 15 residues. This CDR3 is CSVRRTGDYNSPLHF. In DNA form, the CDR3 reads TGCAGCGTTAGGCGGACAGGGGACTATAATTCACCCCTCCACTTT.

V is TRBV5-6 and J is TRBJ2-1; a possible D gene is TRBD2 (7 bases). The CDR3 runs 17 residues. The V and J ends lost 0 bases and 0 bases respectively, with 13 bases between them. Germline V CDR1 and CDR2: SGHDT, YYEEEE. CDR3 nucleotide sequence: TGTGCCAGCAGCTTGGCCCGCGGGGGCGGCTCCTACAATGAGCAGTTCTTC. Translation gives CASSLARGGGSYNEQFF.

V gene TRBV18 combines with J gene TRBJ2-7; maybe TRBD1 (6 bases). Trimming took off 6 bases at V and 6 bases at J, with 12 bases between the two ends. The CDR3 runs to 12 residues. Germline V gene data show CDR1 as KGHSH and CDR2 as LQKENI. The CDR3 DNA reads as TGTGCCAGCTCCCACAGGGAAACCGAGCAGTACTTC. Translating it yields CASSHRETEQYF.

The chain employs TRBV2 and TRBJ2-1; weak D call: TRBD1 (6 bases). The germline V gene encodes CDR1 SNHLY and CDR2 FYNNEI. V gave up 3 bases and J gave up 8 bases, with 23 bases separating them. The CDR3 runs 17 residues. The CDR3 reads CASSDARGVGDGDEQFF. The CDR3 bases are TGTGCCAGCAGTGACGCCAGGGGAGTAGGGGACGGGGATGAGCAGTTCTTC. Filled out from reference TRBV2 and TRBJ2-1, the complete variable domain reads EPEVTQTPSHQVTQMGQEVILRCVPISNHLYFYWYRQILGQKVEFLVSFYNNEISEKSEIFDDQFSVERPDGSNFTLKIRSTKLEDSAMYFCASSDARGVGDGDEQFFGPGTRLTVL.

V gene TRBV6-1 combines with J gene TRBJ1-1; D is undetermined. Germline CDR1 reads MNHNS; CDR2 reads SASEGT. This CDR3 region has 11 residues. V shed 4 bases and J shed 5 bases, with 5 bases lying between them. The CDR3 is CASSARTEAFF. CDR3 bases: TGTGCCAGCAGTGCGAGGACTGAAGCTTTCTTT.

The genes are TRBV28 and TRBJ1-1; TRBD1 might be the D (6 bases). Trimming shortened V by 3 bases and J by 2 bases, and 10 bases separated the two germline ends. The CDR3 covers 14 residues. The germline V gene has CDR1 MDHEN and CDR2 SYDVKM. CDR3 DNA sequence: TGTGCCAGCAGTTTGCGGGGGGCTAACACTGAAGCTTTCTTT. The encoded protein is CASSLRGANTEAFF.

The V and J genes are TRBV7-9 and TRBJ2-5; tentative D call: TRBD1 (5 bases). The germline gives CDR1 SEHNR, CDR2 FQNEAQ (reference sequence). V lost 6 bases, J lost 5 bases, and 10 bases lay in between. The CDR3 is 12 residues long. The CDR3 spells CASSRYRETQYF. CDR3 coding DNA: TGTGCCAGCAGTCGCTACAGGGAGACCCAGTACTTC.

The chain is built from TRBV5-1 and TRBJ2-3; 8 bases map to TRBD2. With 5 bases clipped from V and 6 bases from J, the junction kept 8 bases outside the gene matches. This CDR3 has 14 amino acids. CDR1 SGHRS and CDR2 YFSETQ come from the germline V gene. In DNA, the CDR3 is TGCGCCAGCAGAGTTGGCGGGGGGCCGGATACGCAGTATTTT. It translates to CASRVGGGPDTQYF.

The chain links TRBV7-9 to TRBJ2-5; 7 nucleotides line up with TRBD1. The DNA matches TRBJ2-7 better at its end, which makes the J call doubtful. The CDR3 consists of 14 residues. In germline, CDR1 is SEHNR, CDR2 FQNEAQ (reference sequence). The CDR3 here is CASSSWGQIYEQYF. CDR3 sequence (DNA): TGTGCCAGCAGCTCCTGGGGACAGATTTACGAGCAGTACTTC.

This rearrangement joins TRBV4-3 to TRBJ2-5; TRBD2 aligns across 9 bases. This CDR3 has 15 residues. The ends lost 0 bases at V and 5 bases at J; junction bases unmatched: 4. Germline CDR1 LGHNA, CDR2 YSLEER. In DNA, the CDR3 is TGCGCCAGCAGCCAAGATCGGGCGGGAGGGGAGACCCAGTACTTC. Amino acid sequence: CASSQDRAGGETQYF.

J is TRBJ2-7 and V is TRBV15, with 9 nucleotides matching TRBD1. The CDR3 covers 14 residues. The trim removed 6 bases at V and 5 bases at J, leaving 8 bases unmatched. Germline CDR1 is LNHNV and CDR2 is YYDKDF (reference sequence). The DNA for the CDR3 is TGTGCCACCAGTCCCCGGGACAGGGTCAACGAGCAGTACTTC. Translation gives CATSPRDRVNEQYF.

The chain uses TRBV5-4 and TRBJ2-3; TRBD2 matches at 7 bases. With V trimmed by 3 bases and J by 0 bases, 7 bases remained unmatched. Germline loops: CDR1 SGHNT, CDR2 YYREEE (reference sequence). The CDR3 loop spans 16 amino acids. The CDR3 reads CASSSLAGGSTDTQYF. The CDR3 nucleotides are TGTGCCAGCAGCTCCTTAGCGGGTGGGAGCACAGATACGCAGTATTTT.

This chain uses TRBV7-9 with TRBJ1-1; D is undetermined. The CDR3 length is 12 residues. Germline V CDR1 and CDR2: SEHNR, FQNEAQ (reference sequence). Trimming took 1 base from V and 8 from J, leaving 8 bases between them. CDR3 bases: TGTGCCAGCAGCTTAGACACCACAGAAGCTTTCTTT. It codes for CASSLDTTEAFF.

The chain couples TRBV5-4 to TRBJ2-3; 10 nucleotides agree with TRBD2. CDR3 length equals 15 residues. Germline CDR1 SGHNT, CDR2 YYREEE (reference sequence). J was trimmed by 7 bases and V by 4 bases; bases with no gene match: 9. CDR3 bases: TGTGCCAGCAGCCTCCGGACTAGCGGAACGTATACGCAGTATTTT. This codes for CASSLRTSGTYTQYF.

DNA of the CDR3: TGTGCCAGCGCCAGCGGCCTTGAAAGCAATCAGCCCCAGCATTTT. It translates to CASASGLESNQPQHF. The J gene is TRBJ1-5, the V gene TRBV6-5; D gene uncertain. The CDR3 runs to 15 residues. CDR1 MNHEY and CDR2 SVGAGI come from the germline V gene. Between the trimmed V and J ends, which lost 8 bases and 1 base, there was a span of 15 bases.

This chain links TRBV15 with TRBJ2-3; TRBD2 aligns across 10 bases. The CDR3 length is 18 residues. V trimming: 1 base; J trimming: 2 bases; junction bases outside the gene matches: 9. Germline values: CDR1 LNHNV, CDR2 YYDKDF (reference sequence). The CDR3 sequence is CATSRVASGGPATDTQYF. CDR3 sequence (DNA): TGTGCCACCAGCAGAGTAGCTAGCGGGGGCCCTGCCACAGATACGCAGTATTTT.